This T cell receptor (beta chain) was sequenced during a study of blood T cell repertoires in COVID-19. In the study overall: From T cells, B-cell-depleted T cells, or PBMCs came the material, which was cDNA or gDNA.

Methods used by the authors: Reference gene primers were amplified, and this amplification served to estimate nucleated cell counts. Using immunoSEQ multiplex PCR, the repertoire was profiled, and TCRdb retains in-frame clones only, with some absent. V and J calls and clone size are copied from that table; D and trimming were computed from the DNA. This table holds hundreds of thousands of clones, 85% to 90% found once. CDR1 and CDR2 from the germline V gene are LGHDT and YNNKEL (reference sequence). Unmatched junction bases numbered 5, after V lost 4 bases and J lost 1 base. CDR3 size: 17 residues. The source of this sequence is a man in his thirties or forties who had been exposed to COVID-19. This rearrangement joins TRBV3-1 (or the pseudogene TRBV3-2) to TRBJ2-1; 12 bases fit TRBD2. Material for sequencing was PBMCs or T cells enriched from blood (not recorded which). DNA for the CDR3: TGTGCCAGCAGCCGCCCTAGCGGGGGGGTGTCCTACAATGAGCAGTTCTTC. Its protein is CASSRPSGGVSYNEQFF.